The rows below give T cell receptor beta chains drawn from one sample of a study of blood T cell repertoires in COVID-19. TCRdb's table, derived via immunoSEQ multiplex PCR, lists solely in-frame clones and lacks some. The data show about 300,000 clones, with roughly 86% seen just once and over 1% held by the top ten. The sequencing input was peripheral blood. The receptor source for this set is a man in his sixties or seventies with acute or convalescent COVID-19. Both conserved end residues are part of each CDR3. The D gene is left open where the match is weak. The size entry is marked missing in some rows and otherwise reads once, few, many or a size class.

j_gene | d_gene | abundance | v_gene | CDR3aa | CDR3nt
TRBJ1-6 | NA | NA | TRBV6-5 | CASSFWGRSNSPLHF | TGTGCCAGCAGTTTCTGGGGGCGAAGCAATTCACCCCTCCACTTT
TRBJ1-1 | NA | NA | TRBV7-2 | CASSLWGINTEAFF | TGTGCCAGCAGCTTATGGGGCATAAACACTGAAGCTTTCTTT
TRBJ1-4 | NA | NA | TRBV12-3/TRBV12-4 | CASSRRNEKLFF | TGTGCCAGCAGTCGGAGGAATGAAAAACTGTTTTTT
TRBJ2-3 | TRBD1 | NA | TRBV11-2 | CASGTGQGADTQYF | TGTGCCAGCGGCACCGGACAGGGTGCAGATACGCAGTATTTT
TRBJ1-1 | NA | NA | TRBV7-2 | CASSLGAGLGTEAFF | TGTGCCAGCAGCTTAGGGGCAGGGTTGGGTACTGAAGCTTTCTTT
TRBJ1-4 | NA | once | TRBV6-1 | CASSEVDRYQKLFF | TGTGCCAGCAGTGAAGTGGACAGATACCAAAAACTGTTTTTT
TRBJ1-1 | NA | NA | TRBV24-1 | CATSDGTRAFF | TGTGCCACCAGTGATGGCACACGAGCTTTCTTT
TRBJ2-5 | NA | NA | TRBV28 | CASSFGGRETQYF | TGTGCCAGCAGTTTCGGCGGTAGGGAGACCCAGTACTTC
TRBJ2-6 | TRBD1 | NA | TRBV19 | CASSIDRAGANVLTF | TGTGCCAGTAGTATTGACAGGGCCGGGGCCAACGTCCTGACTTTC
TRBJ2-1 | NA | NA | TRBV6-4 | CASSLDIINEQFF | TGTGCCAGCTCCCTAGATATAATTAATGAGCAGTTCTTC
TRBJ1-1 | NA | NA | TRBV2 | CASSPTVNTEAFF | TGTGCCAGCAGTCCCACAGTGAACACTGAAGCTTTCTTT
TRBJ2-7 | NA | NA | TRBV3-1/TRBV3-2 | CASSQSPGPYEQYF | TGTGCCAGCAGCCAATCCCCAGGGCCCTACGAGCAGTACTTC
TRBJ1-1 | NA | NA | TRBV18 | CASSPLGGGRQNTEAFF | TGTGCCAGCTCACCACTAGGCGGGGGGAGACAGAACACTGAAGCTTTCTTT
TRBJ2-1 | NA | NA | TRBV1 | CTSSQDLRGGPFF | TGCACCAGCAGCCAAGATCTTCGGGGGGGGCCGTTCTTC
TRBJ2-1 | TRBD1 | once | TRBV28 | CASRGTGGYYYNEQFF | TGTGCCAGCCGCGGGACAGGAGGGTACTACTACAATGAGCAGTTCTTC
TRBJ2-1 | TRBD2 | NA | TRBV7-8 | CASSPTGLASYNEQFF | TGTGCCAGCAGTCCTACGGGACTAGCGTCATACAATGAGCAGTTCTTC
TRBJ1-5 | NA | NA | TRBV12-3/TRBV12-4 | CASSLGDMQPQHF | TGTGCCAGCAGTTTAGGCGACATGCAGCCCCAGCATTTT
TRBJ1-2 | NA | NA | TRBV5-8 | CASSPRQFTNYGYTF | TGTGCCAGCAGCCCGAGACAGTTTACTAACTATGGCTACACCTTC
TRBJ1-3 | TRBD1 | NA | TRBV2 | CASSAQGQGLRSGNTIYF | TGTGCCAGCAGTGCCCAGGGACAGGGTCTTCGTTCTGGAAACACCATATATTTT
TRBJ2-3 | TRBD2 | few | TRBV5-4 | CASSLVAGAATDTQYF | TGTGCCAGCAGCTTGGTAGCGGGGGCCGCCACAGATACGCAGTATTTT
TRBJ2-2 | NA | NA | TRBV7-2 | CASSPRQGRTGELFF | TGTGCCAGCAGCCCCCGGCAGGGTAGGACCGGGGAGCTGTTTTTT
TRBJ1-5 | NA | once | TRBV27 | CASSSLGGSINQPQHF | TGTGCCAGCAGTTCCCTCGGGGGAAGTATTAATCAGCCCCAGCATTTT
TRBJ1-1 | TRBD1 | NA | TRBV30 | CAWSPGQGNAFF | TGTGCCTGGAGCCCGGGACAGGGGAATGCTTTCTTT
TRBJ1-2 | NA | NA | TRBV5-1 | CASSISQGSYGYTF | TGCGCCAGCAGTATATCGCAGGGAAGCTACGGCTACACCTTC
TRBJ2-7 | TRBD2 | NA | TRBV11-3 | CASSPGLAPYEQYF | TGTGCCAGCAGCCCGGGACTAGCGCCCTACGAGCAGTACTTC
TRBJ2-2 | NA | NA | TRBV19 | CASSIGPSSGELFF | TGTGCCAGTAGTATAGGTCCCTCTTCCGGGGAGCTGTTTTTT
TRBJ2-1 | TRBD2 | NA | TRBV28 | CASRNPWNLAAVEQFF | TGTGCCAGCAGAAACCCCTGGAACCTAGCGGCCGTTGAGCAGTTCTTC
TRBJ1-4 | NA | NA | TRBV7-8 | CASSLVTATNEKLFF | TGTGCCAGCAGCTTAGTAACAGCAACTAATGAAAAACTGTTTTTT
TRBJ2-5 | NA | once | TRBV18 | CASSGGTEETQYF | TGTGCCAGCTCAGGAGGGACAGAAGAGACCCAGTACTTC
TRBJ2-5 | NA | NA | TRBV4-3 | CASSQDFTSKLAQYF | TGCGCCAGCAGCCAAGATTTCACTTCCAAGCTGGCCCAGTACTTC
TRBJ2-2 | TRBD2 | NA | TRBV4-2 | CASSPRLAEWAGELFF | TGTGCCAGCAGCCCCCGACTAGCGGAGTGGGCCGGGGAGCTGTTTTTT
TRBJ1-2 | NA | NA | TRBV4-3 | CASSQDGQWGGGYTF | TGCGCCAGCAGCCAAGATGGACAGTGGGGGGGTGGCTACACCTTC
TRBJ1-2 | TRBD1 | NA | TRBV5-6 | CASSADRGNYGYTF | TGTGCCAGCAGCGCAGACAGGGGAAACTATGGCTACACCTTC
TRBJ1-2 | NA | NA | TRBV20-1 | CSATGNNGYTF | TGCAGTGCTACAGGGAACAATGGCTACACCTTC
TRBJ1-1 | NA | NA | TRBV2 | CASSGHTANTEAFF | TGTGCCAGCAGCGGACACACGGCGAACACTGAAGCTTTCTTT
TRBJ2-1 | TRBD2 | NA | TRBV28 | CASSLGTSGVDEQFF | TGTGCCAGCAGTCTTGGGACTAGCGGTGTGGATGAGCAGTTCTTC
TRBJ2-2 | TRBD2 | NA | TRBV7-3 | CASSAQGLAGGSTGELFF | TGTGCCAGCAGCGCCCAGGGACTAGCGGGGGGATCCACCGGGGAGCTGTTTTTT
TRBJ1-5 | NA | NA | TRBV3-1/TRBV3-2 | CASSLRYNQPQHF | TGTGCCAGCAGCCTCAGGTACAATCAGCCCCAGCATTTT
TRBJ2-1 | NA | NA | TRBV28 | CASRFSSSVTYNEQFF | TGTGCCAGCAGATTCTCCTCTAGCGTCACCTACAATGAGCAGTTCTTC
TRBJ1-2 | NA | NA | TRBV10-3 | CAIRAEKYTF | TGTGCCATCAGGGCAGAAAAATACACCTTC
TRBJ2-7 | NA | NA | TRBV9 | CASSVGSGGYEQYF | TGTGCCAGCAGCGTAGGAAGCGGAGGCTACGAGCAGTACTTC
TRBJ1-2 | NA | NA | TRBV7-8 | CASSPGAANYGYTF | TGTGCCAGCAGCCCAGGGGCGGCTAACTATGGCTACACCTTC
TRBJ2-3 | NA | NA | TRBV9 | CASSVEGTQYF | TGTGCCAGCAGCGTCGAGGGTACGCAGTATTTT
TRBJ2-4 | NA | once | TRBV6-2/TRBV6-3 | CASSYPRGRENIQYF | TGTGCCAGCAGTTACCCCCGGGGTCGGGAAAACATTCAGTACTTC
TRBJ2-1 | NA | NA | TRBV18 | CASSRRAGLYNEQFF | TGTGCCAGCTCACGGAGGGCGGGACTTTACAATGAGCAGTTCTTC
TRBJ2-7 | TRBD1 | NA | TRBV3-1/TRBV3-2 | CASSQDPKRGTGQYEQYF | TGTGCCAGCAGCCAAGATCCAAAGAGGGGGACAGGGCAATACGAGCAGTACTTC
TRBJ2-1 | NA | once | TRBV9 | CASSGTAYNNEQFF | TGTGCCAGCAGCGGGACAGCGTATAACAATGAGCAGTTCTTC